What follows are 32 T cell receptor beta chains derived from one specimen sequenced in a study of CD8 T cells in ankylosing spondylitis. Findings of the study overall: A TCR beta motif of several highly homologous variants seemed to mark ankylosing spondylitis blood.

TCRdb itself ran the 5' RACE reads through MiXCR, one entry per CDR3 protein. The sample lists 650,000 to 800,000 distinct CDR3 sequences; under 20% were seen once. Their specific antigens are unknown. Sequencing input: blood, either unsorted or a sorted T cell fraction (not recorded which). The receptors here all came from a male donor with ankylosing spondylitis.

In this sample, this clonotype turned up many times. CDR3 coding DNA: TGTGCCAGCAGTTACAGGGCCAACTATGGCTACACCTTC. Its translation: CASSYRANYGYTF. The chain joins TRBV6-5 to TRBJ1-2, with no clear D. Germline-derived CDR1 and CDR2 are MNHEY and SVGAGI. This CDR3 contains 13 residues. Trimming left V 2 bases short and J 2 bases short, with 6 bases between.

The gene calls are TRBV20-1 and TRBJ2-7; the D gene is possibly TRBD1 (5 bases). Germline lookup yields CDR1 DFQATT and CDR2 SNEGSKA (reference sequence). The V end was cut by 7 bases, the J end by 0 bases, with 10 bases between. The CDR3 covers 12 residues. CDR3 sequence reads: CSVTGGSYEQYF. The CDR3 region has the DNA TGCAGTGTTACAGGCGGCTCCTACGAGCAGTACTTC.

The chain uses TRBV7-9 and TRBJ2-7; 7 nucleotides line up with TRBD1. The CDR3 loop spans 13 amino acids. Unmatched junction bases numbered 3, after V lost 5 bases and J lost 2 bases. Germline CDR1 and CDR2: SEHNR and FQNEAQ (reference sequence). The CDR3 DNA is TGTGCCAGCAGCGACAGGGTACCCTACGAGCAGTACTTC. It codes for CASSDRVPYEQYF.

This clonotype turned up a few times. The rearrangement links TRBV9 to TRBJ2-5; the D gene is possibly TRBD2 (5 bases). CDR1 is SGDLS and CDR2 is YYNGEE in the germline V gene. The CDR3 loop spans 15 amino acids. Between the trimmed V and J ends, which lost 0 bases and 5 bases, there was a span of 14 bases. The CDR3 reads CASSVGLLHEETQYF. The DNA of the CDR3 is TGTGCCAGCAGCGTAGGACTACTCCATGAGGAGACCCAGTACTTC.

This chain uses TRBV18 with TRBJ2-1; a weak D match, TRBD2 (5 bases). The CDR3 is 16 amino acids. Germline V gene lookup returns CDR1 KGHSH and CDR2 LQKENI. The V end was cut by 6 bases, the J end by 4 bases, with 19 bases between. The CDR3 DNA is TGTGCCAGCTCCCCTCCGCGAGCGGCCCCTTACAATGAGCAGTTCTTC. As protein: CASSPPRAAPYNEQFF.

The CDR3 here is CASKGVDSYNEQFF. As DNA, the CDR3 is TGCGCCAGCAAGGGCGTGGACTCCTACAATGAGCAGTTCTTC. This chain connects TRBV5-1 to TRBJ2-1; no definite D call. The CDR3 runs to 14 residues. Trimming shortened V by 6 bases and J by 0 bases, and 10 bases separated the two germline ends. Germline V gene data show CDR1 as SGHRS and CDR2 as YFSETQ.

In its sample, this clonotype was seen a few times. The gene calls are TRBV28 and TRBJ2-5; D is uncertain. V dropped 8 bases and J dropped 3 bases, with 13 bases sitting between them. CDR3 length equals 13 residues. Germline CDR1 and CDR2: MDHEN and SYDVKM. CDR3 in amino acids: CASVAPFEETQYF. CDR3 bases: TGTGCCAGCGTGGCTCCCTTTGAAGAGACCCAGTACTTC.

The chain combines TRBV19 with TRBJ2-7, with 8 nucleotides matching TRBD2. This CDR3 region has 15 residues. Germline V gene sequence: CDR1 LNHDA, CDR2 SQIVND (reference sequence). V was pared by 3 bases and J by 0 bases, with 4 bases of the junction left unmatched. The CDR3 region is CASSILAGSSYEQYF. CDR3 nucleotide sequence: TGTGCCAGTAGTATCTTAGCGGGATCCTCCTACGAGCAGTACTTC.

The gene calls are TRBV10-2 and TRBJ2-5, with 10 bases fitting TRBD2. The V segment lost 2 bases and the J segment 1 base; nucleotides outside the gene matches: 13. CDR3 length equals 19 residues. Germline CDR1 reads WSHSY; CDR2 reads SAAADI. CDR3 sequence reads: CASSEPRGASGGRQETQYF. DNA for the CDR3: TGCGCCAGCAGTGAGCCGAGAGGGGCTAGCGGGGGACGCCAAGAGACCCAGTACTTC.

In this sample, this clonotype turned up a few times. The chain uses TRBV4-3 and TRBJ2-3, with D unclear. Per germline, CDR1 LGHNA and CDR2 YSLEER. With 0 bases removed from V and 5 bases from J, the gap between germline ends came to 9 bases. The CDR3 has 14 amino acids. The chain's CDR3 is CASSQEGNGDTQYF. The CDR3 DNA sequence: TGCGCCAGCAGCCAAGAGGGAAACGGAGATACGCAGTATTTT.

This clonotype was recorded at least ten times. Germline is not matched at one junction end, which may reflect a read error. This chain links TRBV5-1 with TRBJ2-1; no clear D gene. CDR3 length: 14 residues. Germline V gives CDR1 SGHRS, CDR2 YFSETQ. CDR3 amino acids: CASSLESSFNEQFF. The DNA of the CDR3 is TGCGCCAGCAGCTTGGAGTCTTCCTTCAATGAGCAGTTCTTC.

The chain combines TRBV5-1 with TRBJ2-1; TRBD2 might be the D (5 bases). The germline V and J ends were trimmed by 0 bases and 8 bases, with 12 bases remaining between them. The germline gives CDR1 SGHRS, CDR2 YFSETQ. The CDR3 spans 14 residues. CDR3 coding DNA: TGCGCCAGCAGCTTGGATCTAGCTGTGGATGAGCAGTTCTTC. Amino acids: CASSLDLAVDEQFF.

This clonotype was seen a handful of times. This chain's CDR3 is CASSSRGRANEKLFF. The DNA for the CDR3 is TGTGCCAGCAGTTCCCGCGGGCGGGCTAATGAAAAACTGTTTTTT. The chain joins TRBV2 to TRBJ1-4; D call uncertain. Per the germline V gene, CDR1 is SNHLY and CDR2 is FYNNEI. The CDR3 sequence is 15 residues long. Trimming took 5 bases from V and 3 from J, leaving 13 bases between them.

DNA for the CDR3: TGCGCCAGCAGCCACAGTGGGATCGTCTACGAGCAGTACTTC. The encoded protein is CASSHSGIVYEQYF. This chain joins TRBV4-1 and TRBJ2-7, with D uncertain. This CDR3 is 14 amino acids long. Germline-derived CDR1 and CDR2 are MGHRA and YSYEKL. The V and J ends lost 3 bases and 3 bases respectively, with 12 bases between them.

Ten or more counts support this clonotype. CDR3 loop: CASSLIRDKPYGESDTQYF. The CDR3 region has the DNA TGTGCCAGCAGTCTAATACGGGACAAGCCCTATGGGGAGTCAGATACGCAGTATTTT. The chain combines TRBV12-3 or TRBV12-4 with TRBJ2-3; D is perhaps TRBD1 (6 bases). V dropped 5 bases and J dropped 4 bases, with 28 bases sitting between them. The CDR3 is 19 amino acids.

This clonotype has just a few counts. V and J are TRBV2 and TRBJ2-5; D unresolved. Germline CDR1 is SNHLY and CDR2 is FYNNEI. The CDR3 sequence is 13 residues long. The ends were cut back, 6 bases at V and 5 bases at J, with 13 bases in the middle. CDR3 sequence: CASRRSQQETQYF. The DNA of the CDR3 is TGTGCCAGCAGGCGGTCCCAACAGGAGACCCAGTACTTC.

The chain recombines TRBV20-1 with TRBJ2-3; D not certain. V dropped 5 bases and J dropped 10 bases, with 13 bases sitting between them. The V gene's germline CDR1 is DFQATT and CDR2 SNEGSKA (reference sequence). CDR3 length: 11 residues. CDR3 DNA: TGCAGTGCTCAGGACGGAATGTCGCAGTATTTT. It is translated as CSAQDGMSQYF.

The chain combines TRBV4-2 with TRBJ1-1; 11 positions agree with TRBD1. V was pared by 1 base and J by 5 bases, with 6 bases of the junction left unmatched. Germline V gene data show CDR1 as LGHNA and CDR2 as YNFKEQ. There are 16 residues in the CDR3. The CDR3 here is CASSQAGTGGRTEAFF. As DNA, the CDR3 is TGTGCCAGCAGCCAAGCCGGGACAGGGGGGAGGACTGAAGCTTTCTTT.

The rearrangement joins TRBV30 to TRBJ2-5; the D gene is possibly TRBD1 (6 bases). Trimming took 4 bases from V and 1 from J, leaving 7 bases between them. The germline gives CDR1 GTSNPN, CDR2 SVGIG (reference sequence). The CDR3 length is 12 residues. DNA for the CDR3: TGTGCCTGGATGGACAGCCAAGAGACCCAGTACTTC. Translation gives CAWMDSQETQYF.

The sample holds one count of this clonotype. The V and J genes are TRBV2 and TRBJ1-2, with D perhaps TRBD1 (5 bases). From germline, CDR1 is SNHLY and CDR2 FYNNEI. V shed 2 bases and J shed 4 bases, with 14 bases lying between them. This CDR3 comprises 15 residues. The CDR3: CASSEPSGQLYGYTF. The CDR3 region has the DNA TGTGCCAGCAGTGAACCGTCTGGACAACTCTATGGCTACACCTTC.

In this sample, this clonotype turned up a few times. This rearrangement joins TRBV12-3 or TRBV12-4 to TRBJ2-7; 9 bases match TRBD1. The V segment lost 3 bases and the J segment 2 bases; nucleotides outside the gene matches: 2. This CDR3 is built from 14 residues. DNA for the CDR3: TGTGCCAGCAGTTTTGGGGACAGGGCCTACGAGCAGTACTTC. Translating it yields CASSFGDRAYEQYF.

The chain carries TRBV10-3 and TRBJ2-2, with a tentative D call TRBD1 (5 bases). CDR3 length equals 15 residues. V was cut by 3 bases and J by 6 bases, with 14 bases left in between. CDR1 is ENHRY, CDR2 SYGVKD, per germline. CDR3 sequence reads: CAISDPETAPGELFF. The CDR3, as DNA: TGTGCCATCAGTGACCCAGAGACAGCGCCCGGGGAGCTGTTTTTT.

This clonotype has only a few counts. In DNA, the CDR3 is TGTGCCACCAGTGAAGGGGAGTCCGAGGGGCACATTCAGTACTTC. This encodes CATSEGESEGHIQYF. The rearrangement links TRBV24-1 to TRBJ2-4; D is tentatively TRBD1 or TRBD2 (5 bases each). This CDR3 spans 15 amino acids. Germline V lookup: CDR1 KGHDR, CDR2 SFDVKD. V lost 4 bases and J lost 8, with 17 bases in between.

The chain couples TRBV9 to TRBJ1-3; D unclear. Germline V gene data show CDR1 as SGDLS and CDR2 as YYNGEE. Between the trimmed V and J ends, which lost 3 bases and 0 bases, there was a span of 10 bases. This CDR3 has 15 amino acids. CDR3 in amino acids: CASSGTSRSGNTIYF. The CDR3 DNA reads as TGTGCCAGCAGCGGAACCAGTCGCTCTGGAAACACCATATATTTT.

This clonotype was seen many times. The chain recombines TRBV25-1 with TRBJ1-1; the D gene is possibly TRBD1 (5 bases). The CDR3 covers 15 residues. Per germline, CDR1 MGHDK and CDR2 SYGVNS. V lost 3 bases and J 1 base, leaving 12 bases between the germline ends. The CDR3 spells CASSDPGQGNTEAFF. The CDR3 DNA reads TGTGCCAGCAGTGACCCCGGGCAGGGGAACACTGAAGCTTTCTTT.

This clonotype was found a few times. V is TRBV9 and J is TRBJ1-1, with D possibly matching TRBD1 (6 bases). V was trimmed by 0 bases and J by 1 base, leaving 19 bases between them. In germline, CDR1 is SGDLS, CDR2 YYNGEE. The CDR3 length is 18 residues. The CDR3 DNA follows: TGTGCCAGCAGCGTAGGGGCAGGGGAAATTATGAGGAACACTGAAGCTTTCTTT. Translated: CASSVGAGEIMRNTEAFF.

This clonotype occurred a few times. The chain joins TRBV4-1 to TRBJ2-2; unclear D gene. Germline V gene lookup returns CDR1 MGHRA and CDR2 YSYEKL. This CDR3 contains 18 residues. V lost 4 bases to trimming and J lost 0 bases, with 18 bases between them. The CDR3 nucleotides read TGCGCCAGCAGCCTTTCCCTCGTGCTACCGACGAACACCGGGGAGCTGTTTTTT. This translates into CASSLSLVLPTNTGELFF.

This chain uses TRBV12-3 or TRBV12-4 with TRBJ2-7, with a possible D match to TRBD1 (6 bases). V was trimmed by 5 bases and J by 0 bases, leaving 17 bases between them. This CDR3 has 16 residues. CDR3 in DNA: TGTGCCAGCAGTCCCGGGACATTTTTGAGCTCCTACGAGCAGTACTTC. Its protein is CASSPGTFLSSYEQYF.

This clonotype was counted a few times. J is TRBJ2-4 and V is TRBV10-3; 8 bases align to TRBD1. The CDR3 consists of 16 residues. After removal of 2 bases from V and 9 bases from J, the junction contained 12 bases not matched to a gene. Germline CDR1 and CDR2: ENHRY and SYGVKD. The CDR3 DNA is TGTGCCATCAGTGAGCCGGGGACAGGTGGGACAGGCATTCAGTACTTC. It translates to CAISEPGTGGTGIQYF.

This clonotype turned up a few times. This chain connects TRBV7-2 to TRBJ2-7, with D perhaps matching TRBD1 or TRBD2 (5 bases each). Between the trimmed V and J ends, which lost 8 bases and 6 bases, there was a span of 17 bases. This CDR3 spans 13 amino acids. Germline values: CDR1 SGHTA, CDR2 FQGNSA. The CDR3 nucleotides read TGTGCCAGCGGGGGTCCCTCCTACGGCGAGCAGTACTTC. Translating gives CASGGPSYGEQYF. Together with reference TRBV7-2 and TRBJ2-7, the CDR3 gives the full variable domain: GAGVSQSPSNKVTEKGKDVELRCDPISGHTALYWYRQSLGQGLEFLIYFQGNSAPDKSGLPSDRFSAERTGGSVSTLTIQRTQQEDSAVYLCASGGPSYGEQYFGPGTRLTVT.

The chain recombines TRBV6-1 with TRBJ1-1, with D tentatively TRBD1 (5 bases). Germline loops: CDR1 MNHNS, CDR2 SASEGT. V was trimmed by 11 bases and J by 7 bases, leaving 20 bases between them. The CDR3 extends over 13 amino acids. The CDR3 sequence: CAGGLRVGDEAFF. CDR3 DNA sequence: TGTGCCGGGGGGTTGCGGGTCGGTGATGAAGCTTTCTTT.

This clonotype appeared a few times. J is TRBJ2-6 and V is TRBV6-2 or TRBV6-3; 11 nucleotides match TRBD1. Per the germline V gene, CDR1 is MNHEY and CDR2 is SVGEGT. This CDR3 is built from 20 residues. V lost 1 base to trimming and J lost 0 bases; unmatched junction nucleotides: 8. CDR3 in amino acids: CASSYLRPGTGGSGANVLTF. The CDR3 nucleotides are TGTGCCAGCAGTTACTTACGCCCAGGGACAGGGGGCTCTGGGGCCAACGTCCTGACTTTC.